The clone carrying this T cell receptor (beta chain) has a count of ten or more. This specimen comes from a study of T cells in Graves' hyperthyroidism and ophthalmopathy. Amplification of TCR beta CDR3 regions used RNA as the template. Researchers ran a first-round RT-PCR on the TCR CDR3 using the HTBI primer set. One entry per CDR3 protein results from TCRdb running MiXCR on the multiplex PCR reads. Of 350,000 or so distinct CDR3 sequences in the sample, 15% to 20% were seen once. This CDR3 has 14 residues. V lost 8 bases and J lost 6, with 19 bases in between. Looked up from germline, CDR1 is MNHNS and CDR2 is SASEGT.

The V call is TRBV6-1, the J call TRBJ1-2, with D perhaps matching TRBD1 (6 bases). Sequencing input: blood. The sequence derives from a middle-aged woman with Graves' ophthalmopathy. The CDR3 DNA reads as TGTGCCAGCGGAAATGACAGGCCCCATGATGGCTACACCTTC. Protein sequence: CASGNDRPHDGYTF.